This T cell receptor (beta chain) was recorded in a study of shared clonotypes between healthy human individuals. Study conclusions and caveats: The represented genetic and exposure-history diversity was limited by the small number of donors.

The CDR3 is 13 residues long. V lost 6 bases, J lost 4 bases, and 10 bases lay in between. Germline V gives CDR1 MNHEY, CDR2 SMNVEV (reference sequence). Comment on this clone: Its antigen is unknown. In the same sample, other DNA sequences code for this CDR3.

Genomic DNA belonging to each subset was distributed in equal measure over several immunoSEQ plates. The unsorted PBMC sample used ten immunoSEQ deep assay plates. Study processing details: Quality scores were absent from the junction-only immunoSEQ sequences, so filtering differed. Generated by immunoSEQ multiplex PCR, the TCRdb table keeps only in-frame clones and is missing some. Clonal size and the V and J genes are those of that table, whereas D and trimming came from the DNA. The repertoire holds approximately 470,000 clones, 78% seen once, with 12% in the top ten. The sequence was obtained from a woman in her thirties or forties in good health. Some clones in this sample may be carry-over from other donors' samples. The chain couples TRBV27 to TRBJ1-5; TRBD1 might be the D (5 bases). Sequenced: PBMCs. The CDR3 loop is CASSLNRNQPQHF. The CDR3 DNA follows: TGTGCCAGCAGCCTCAACAGGAATCAGCCCCAGCATTTT.